This T cell receptor beta chain was captured in a study of T cells in Graves' hyperthyroidism and ophthalmopathy. Study-wide results and limits: In blood, most of the thyroid clonotypes expanded above 0.001 were also present. Ophthalmopathy was separated from stable hyperthyroidism by a 13 V-J model.

From germline, CDR1 is SGHTA and CDR2 FQGTGA. The CDR3 totals 17 residues. The V and J ends lost 2 bases and 7 bases, in that order; junction bases with no gene match: 16. Criteria for exclusion of patients were uncontrolled infection, other autoimmune disease, pregnancy or lactation. This sample holds PBMCs from less than 11 ml fresh peripheral blood. Using RNA transcripts as the source, TCR beta CDR3 regions were amplified. HTBI primers were used for first-round RT-PCR of the TCR CDR3. In TCRdb, the multiplex PCR reads were re-called with MiXCR into one record per CDR3 protein. The sample has fewer than 650,000 distinct CDR3 sequences, 12% to 15% seen once. This clonotype appeared once. What it binds is unknown.

The chain couples TRBV7-3 to TRBJ1-2, with TRBD1 matching over 7 bases. This clonotype was obtained from a woman under 30 with Graves' ophthalmopathy. The specimen sequenced was blood. The CDR3 loop is CASSLDGAGGRLGGYTF. For the CDR3, the DNA is TGTGCCAGCAGCTTAGATGGGGCAGGGGGACGGTTAGGTGGCTACACCTTC.